These T cell receptor beta chains were read from a single sample in a study of cytomegalovirus exposure and HLA in healthy donors. The table came from immunoSEQ multiplex PCR; TCRdb's copy has only in-frame clones and leaves some out. The table includes some 200,000 clones, more than 75% detected once. The sample taken for sequencing was PBMCs. Source of these receptors: a woman aged 40 to 50 in good health and CMV-seronegative. The CDR3 runs from the conserved cysteine through the conserved F or W. Fields, in order: J gene, CDR3 length, D gene, clone size, V gene, CDR3 DNA, CDR3 protein. D genes are given only for firm matches. Not all rows give a size; the values are once, few, many and, for expanded clones, a class.

TRBJ1-2 | 13 | . | few | TRBV1 | TGCACCAGCAGCCCCCGGGACAGCTGTGGCTACACCTTC | CTSSPRDSCGYTF
TRBJ1-1 | 13 | . | . | TRBV6-1 | TGTGCCAGCAATAAACAGGTGAACACTGAAGCTTTCTTT | CASNKQVNTEAFF
TRBJ1-1 | 14 | . | . | TRBV5-1 | TGCGCCAGCAGCTTGGTGGGGGGTATCACTGAAGCTTTCTTT | CASSLVGGITEAFF
TRBJ1-2 | 13 | TRBD1 | . | TRBV9 | TGTGCCAGCAGCGTAGGAGGTACAGGGGGCGAACTCTTC | CASSVGGTGGELF
TRBJ2-2 | 15 | . | few | TRBV27 | TGTGCCAGCAGGTTGACAGGGCGGGGCACCGGGGAGCTGTTTTTT | CASRLTGRGTGELFF
TRBJ2-7 | 13 | . | . | TRBV7-2 | TGTGCCAGCAGCCAAGGAGGGCCGGGAGAGCAGTACTTC | CASSQGGPGEQYF
TRBJ2-6 | 17 | TRBD1 | . | TRBV11-2 | TGTGCCAGCAGCTTGACAGGGCCTTCCTCTGGGGCCAACGTCCTGACTTTC | CASSLTGPSSGANVLTF
TRBJ2-1 | 15 | TRBD2 | . | TRBV7-8 | TGTGCCAGCACCCTTCCAGCGGGAGGGTACAATGAGCAGTTCTTC | CASTLPAGGYNEQFF
TRBJ2-7 | 16 | . | . | TRBV14 | TGTGCCAGCAGCCAAGCAACGGCTAGCACCCGGGAGGAGCAGTACTTC | CASSQATASTREEQYF
TRBJ1-4 | 13 | TRBD1 | . | TRBV4-1 | TGCGCCAGCAGCCAGAGTACAGGGGAGAAACTGTTTTTT | CASSQSTGEKLFF
TRBJ1-1 | 14 | . | . | TRBV18 | TGTGCCAGCTCACCAGTTATGCCGGGCACTGAAGCTTTCTTT | CASSPVMPGTEAFF
TRBJ2-3 | 16 | TRBD2 | . | TRBV9 | TGTGCCAGCAGCATGAACCCACGGGAGGGGGGTTTGGTGCAGTATTTT | CASSMNPREGGLVQYF
TRBJ1-2 | 13 | . | . | TRBV18 | TGTGTCAGCTCACCACCTCCAGGGAATGGCTACACCTTC | CVSSPPPGNGYTF
TRBJ1-2 | 13 | . | once | TRBV7-9 | TGTGCCAGCAGCTTTGGGGGCGGCTATGGCTACACCTTC | CASSFGGGYGYTF
TRBJ1-2 | 12 | TRBD1 | few | TRBV7-2 | TGTGCCAGCAGCTCTCGGGACAGAGGCTACACCTTC | CASSSRDRGYTF
TRBJ2-7 | 17 | TRBD1 | . | TRBV11-2 | TGTGCCAGCAGCCCAAGGGCGTGGATGGGACAGCTCTACGAGCAGTACTTC | CASSPRAWMGQLYEQYF
TRBJ2-3 | 14 | . | . | TRBV6-5 | TGTGCCAGCAGTTACGGCAGGCGCACAGATACGCAGTATTTT | CASSYGRRTDTQYF